This note documents a single TCR beta chain sequence. Sequencing used immunoSEQ multiplex PCR; TCRdb keeps in-frame clones, though not all of them. The sample carries 150,000 to 200,000 clones, about 88% recorded once. CDR1 is SEHNR, CDR2 FQNEAQ, per germline (reference sequence). Between the trimmed V and J ends, which lost 3 bases and 5 bases, there was a span of 19 bases. The CDR3 has 16 residues. These data originate in a study of blood T cell repertoires in COVID-19. The chain is built from TRBV7-9 and TRBJ1-2, with a weak D call TRBD1 (5 bases). The clonotype originates from a man aged 60 to 69 with active or convalescent COVID-19. The sample was peripheral blood. CDR3 residues: CASSFSSGFISYGYTF. CDR3 nucleotide sequence: TGTGCCAGCAGCTTTTCTTCAGGGTTCATTTCGTATGGCTACACCTTC.